This T cell receptor (beta chain) stems from a study of blood T cells in healthy people across ages (dated by TCRdb to the mid-2010s). Study-wide context: Template switching captured roughly one uniquely barcoded TCR beta cDNA molecule per two T cells in model experiments. Age-related changes in TCR beta repertoire diversity were measured in the study by deep sequencing normalized with unique cDNA molecular identifiers. The donors were split into four age groups: young (average 16 years), middle-aged (around 40), aged (more than 60) and long-lived (about 82). To avoid experimental bias, donors of different ages were distributed randomly across sequencing lanes. Two additional independent replicas of 1 million unique cDNA reads from the same blood draw were analyzed for two donors (one aged 18 to 30 and one aged 80 or older). The paper as a whole reports these results and caveats: As age increased, observed TCR beta diversity per million T cells dropped in a roughly linear way, and a significant reduction was already evident by age 40. Bulk unsorted PBMC profiling prevented conclusive comparison of naive and antigen-experienced compartments. There was a strong correlation between observed TCR beta diversity and the percentage of naive T cells measured by flow cytometry. Estimates of total diversity from one million sequenced T cells were regarded as lower bounds and underestimates. Compared with the aged group, the long-lived group had more naive CD4+ T cells, fewer expanded clones and increased TCR diversity, suggesting age selection. Because the CMV infection status of the donors was unknown, age-related changes in expanded clonotypes may potentially have been confounded.

Library construction relied on 5' RACE. The run used an Illumina HiSeq 2500. A second PCR of about 7 to 12 cycles was run with a J-beta primer mix and a sample-barcoded 5' primer. A unique molecular identifier was introduced onto each TCR beta cDNA molecule by a template-switch 5' adaptor carrying 12 random nucleotides. At least 3 million CDR3-containing paired-end reads were obtained from each sample. First-strand cDNA synthesis was performed from all RNA using the Mint cDNA synthesis kit, with priming by a TRBC-specific oligonucleotide. After uracil-DNA glycosylase treatment, a first 18-cycle PCR used universal primers M1SS and BC2_uni_R on all cDNA. The authors processed their data as follows. For normalization, 1 million high-quality reads were randomly selected from each sample, with every read carrying a distinct molecular identifier. Reads with shared molecular identifiers were discarded instead of being binned into consensus sequences. MiTCR, set to a Q25 quality threshold and the strictest error-elimination algorithm, was used for CDR3 identification, clonotype clustering and error correction. A nonparametric unseen species model with Euler transformation was used to estimate lower-bound total TCR beta diversity. TCRdb's own reprocessing of the public reads used fastp at Q25 and MiXCR and kept productive beta chains. Under each unique CDR3 protein, matching rows form one entry showing the most common genes and DNA. V and J calls and clone size were set by TCRdb, not the authors. The sample contains about 670,000 distinct CDR3 sequences, over 40% of them found a single time. Of the sample, 13% falls within the top ten clones.

Donors were 35 to 40 systemically healthy Caucasian individuals from Russia aged roughly 6 to 100 years. Around 9.9 milliliters of peripheral blood were collected from each donor into EDTA-treated Vacutainer tubes. Ficoll-Paque density-gradient centrifugation was used to isolate PBMCs, with at least 6 million obtained per sample. Total RNA, at least 6 micrograms per sample, was extracted from PBMCs with Trizol reagent. For every donor, flow cytometry on a PBMC aliquot measured the percentage of naive CD45RAhigh/CD27high T cells. The CDR3 starts with the cysteine, ends with the phenylalanine, and has 15 residues. Only CDR3 DNA is held: 45 bases, read in frame from base 1. CDR1 and CDR2 are read off the germline V gene as MDHEN and SYDVKM. Trimming at the junction amounts to 2 bases on V and 3 bases on J, and the germline ends lie 14 bases apart. This clonotype was seen ten or more times. The specificity of this receptor is unknown. It has no much larger one-base neighbor in the sample; base qualities were not kept.

This receptor was obtained from a woman at least 80 years old in good health. Specimen: blood. This chain joins TRBV28 to TRBJ2-7, with no D gene named confidently. For the CDR3, the sequence is CASSLGTMSGYEQYF. The DNA sequence is TGTGCCAGCAGTTTAGGTACTATGTCCGGCTACGAGCAGTACTTC.